A selection of T cell receptor beta chains follows, all from one sample in a study of radiotherapy plus CTLA-4 blockade in lung cancer. Sequencing was performed with immunoSEQ multiplex PCR; in TCRdb, only in-frame clones are kept and a portion is missing. The sample carries under 100,000 clones, around 81% recorded once. Material: peripheral blood, obtained from a patient treated with radiotherapy plus ipilimumab. These receptors all stem from a human donor with non-small cell lung cancer that progressed on radiotherapy plus ipilimumab. CDR3s include the opening cysteine and the closing phenylalanine or tryptophan. Each record gives: V gene, clone size, J gene, D gene, CDR3 protein, CDR3 DNA. A D gene is named only where the DNA matches it firmly. Clone size is given for some rows only: seen once, a few or many times, or a class if the clone is expanded.

v_call: TRBV9
clone_size: NA
j_call: TRBJ2-1
d_call: NA
cdr3_aa: CASSVGGSPYEQFF
cdr3_nt: TGTGCCAGCAGCGTAGGAGGGAGCCCCTATGAGCAGTTCTTC

v_call: TRBV2
clone_size: NA
j_call: TRBJ1-2
d_call: NA
cdr3_aa: CASNQGPNYGYTF
cdr3_nt: TGTGCCAGCAACCAGGGACCTAACTATGGCTACACCTTC

v_call: TRBV29-1
clone_size: NA
j_call: TRBJ1-1
d_call: NA
cdr3_aa: CSVVVQGHKAFF
cdr3_nt: TGCAGCGTTGTCGTGCAGGGCCACAAAGCTTTCTTT

v_call: TRBV7-9
clone_size: NA
j_call: TRBJ2-7
d_call: TRBD1
cdr3_aa: CASSHRTGGNTYEQYF
cdr3_nt: TGTGCCAGCAGCCATCGGACAGGGGGCAACACCTACGAGCAGTACTTC

v_call: TRBV2
clone_size: once
j_call: TRBJ2-1
d_call: TRBD1
cdr3_aa: CASSVERGQVNNEQFF
cdr3_nt: TGTGCCAGCAGTGTGGAACGTGGACAGGTGAACAATGAGCAGTTCTTC

v_call: TRBV2
clone_size: NA
j_call: TRBJ2-1
d_call: TRBD2
cdr3_aa: CASSQLAGLYNEQFF
cdr3_nt: TGTGCCAGCAGTCAGCTAGCGGGCCTTTACAATGAGCAGTTCTTC

v_call: TRBV10-3
clone_size: NA
j_call: TRBJ2-7
d_call: NA
cdr3_aa: CAISPLSRDYEQYF
cdr3_nt: TGTGCCATCAGCCCCTTAAGCCGGGACTACGAGCAGTACTTC

v_call: TRBV11-3
clone_size: NA
j_call: TRBJ1-4
d_call: NA
cdr3_aa: CASSFPSRGPATNEKLFF
cdr3_nt: TGTGCCAGCAGCTTCCCCTCACGTGGTCCAGCGACTAATGAAAAACTGTTTTTT

v_call: TRBV4-1
clone_size: NA
j_call: TRBJ2-2
d_call: NA
cdr3_aa: CASSLPGGNTGELFF
cdr3_nt: TGCGCCAGCAGCCTCCCAGGTGGCAACACCGGGGAGCTGTTTTTT

v_call: TRBV2
clone_size: NA
j_call: TRBJ2-1
d_call: TRBD2
cdr3_aa: CATLAGGPRNEQFF
cdr3_nt: TGTGCCACTCTAGCGGGGGGGCCTCGCAATGAGCAGTTCTTC

v_call: TRBV2
clone_size: NA
j_call: TRBJ2-3
d_call: NA
cdr3_aa: CASSVMSQGHTQYF
cdr3_nt: TGTGCCAGCAGTGTCATGTCCCAGGGCCATACGCAGTATTTT

v_call: TRBV11-2
clone_size: NA
j_call: TRBJ1-3
d_call: NA
cdr3_aa: CASSPDRTSGNTIYF
cdr3_nt: TGTGCCAGCAGCCCAGACAGAACGTCAGGAAACACCATATATTTT

v_call: TRBV11-2
clone_size: NA
j_call: TRBJ1-2
d_call: NA
cdr3_aa: CASSLDTVQRPNYGYTF
cdr3_nt: TGTGCCAGCAGCTTAGATACCGTACAAAGGCCCAACTATGGCTACACCTTC

v_call: TRBV7-9
clone_size: NA
j_call: TRBJ1-4
d_call: TRBD1
cdr3_aa: CASSKTGLEKLFF
cdr3_nt: TGTGCCAGCAGCAAGACAGGGCTGGAAAAACTGTTTTTT

v_call: TRBV7-2
clone_size: NA
j_call: TRBJ2-1
d_call: TRBD2
cdr3_aa: CASSRSGVSYNEQFF
cdr3_nt: TGTGCCAGCAGCCGTAGCGGGGTGTCCTACAATGAGCAGTTCTTC

v_call: TRBV9
clone_size: NA
j_call: TRBJ1-4
d_call: TRBD1
cdr3_aa: CASSVKDRENEKLFF
cdr3_nt: TGTGCCAGCAGCGTCAAGGACAGGGAGAATGAAAAACTGTTTTTT

v_call: TRBV7-3
clone_size: NA
j_call: TRBJ2-3
d_call: TRBD2
cdr3_aa: CASSFTERGSRTDTQYF
cdr3_nt: TGTGCCAGCAGCTTCACCGAGCGGGGGTCCCGCACAGATACGCAGTATTTT

v_call: TRBV10-1
clone_size: few
j_call: TRBJ1-5
d_call: TRBD1
cdr3_aa: CASSETDRGNRPQHF
cdr3_nt: TGCGCCAGCAGTGAGACGGACAGGGGGAACCGGCCCCAGCATTTT

v_call: TRBV4-1
clone_size: NA
j_call: TRBJ1-2
d_call: TRBD1
cdr3_aa: CASSQDPGQGVGYTF
cdr3_nt: TGCGCCAGCAGCCAAGACCCGGGACAGGGGGTCGGCTACACCTTC

v_call: TRBV30
clone_size: NA
j_call: TRBJ1-3
d_call: TRBD1
cdr3_aa: CAWSSTGGQGNTIYF
cdr3_nt: TGTGCCTGGAGTAGTACAGGGGGGCAAGGAAACACCATATATTTT

v_call: TRBV11-3
clone_size: NA
j_call: TRBJ2-6
d_call: TRBD1
cdr3_aa: CASIPGTGESGANVLTF
cdr3_nt: TGTGCCAGCATTCCCGGGACAGGGGAGTCTGGGGCCAACGTCCTGACTTTC

v_call: TRBV5-8
clone_size: NA
j_call: TRBJ2-1
d_call: NA
cdr3_aa: CASSRDTYNEQFF
cdr3_nt: TGTGCCAGCAGCCGGGACACCTACAATGAGCAGTTCTTC

v_call: TRBV2
clone_size: NA
j_call: TRBJ2-5
d_call: TRBD2
cdr3_aa: CATFTSGRETQYF
cdr3_nt: TGTGCCACTTTTACTAGCGGACGGGAGACCCAGTACTTC

v_call: TRBV4-2
clone_size: NA
j_call: TRBJ1-5
d_call: TRBD1
cdr3_aa: CASSSGQGRQPQHF
cdr3_nt: TGTGCCAGCAGCTCGGGACAGGGAAGACAGCCCCAGCATTTT

v_call: TRBV14
clone_size: NA
j_call: TRBJ2-5
d_call: TRBD1
cdr3_aa: CASSFRQGVGETQYF
cdr3_nt: TGTGCCAGCAGCTTCCGACAGGGGGTTGGGGAGACCCAGTACTTC

v_call: TRBV6-5
clone_size: NA
j_call: TRBJ2-3
d_call: NA
cdr3_aa: CASSSDTDTQYF
cdr3_nt: TGTGCCAGCAGTTCCGACACAGATACGCAGTATTTT

v_call: TRBV5-1
clone_size: NA
j_call: TRBJ1-6
d_call: NA
cdr3_aa: CASSFLGAQNSPLHF
cdr3_nt: TGCGCCAGCAGCTTTTTGGGGGCTCAGAATTCACCCCTCCACTTT

v_call: TRBV7-2
clone_size: NA
j_call: TRBJ1-4
d_call: NA
cdr3_aa: CASSPTGGGEDEKLFF
cdr3_nt: TGTGCCAGCAGCCCAACCGGGGGGGGCGAGGATGAAAAACTGTTTTTT

v_call: TRBV25-1
clone_size: NA
j_call: TRBJ2-4
d_call: NA
cdr3_aa: CASSEDSTLLAKNIQYF
cdr3_nt: TGTGCCAGCAGTGAAGACAGTACCTTGCTAGCCAAAAACATTCAGTACTTC

v_call: TRBV5-1
clone_size: NA
j_call: TRBJ1-3
d_call: TRBD1
cdr3_aa: CASSFGTGVNTIYF
cdr3_nt: TGCGCCAGCAGCTTCGGGACAGGGGTAAACACCATATATTTT

v_call: TRBV4-2
clone_size: NA
j_call: TRBJ1-2
d_call: NA
cdr3_aa: CASSQERGGYGYTF
cdr3_nt: TGTGCCAGCAGCCAAGAAAGGGGGGGTTATGGCTACACCTTC

v_call: TRBV11-3
clone_size: NA
j_call: TRBJ2-5
d_call: TRBD1
cdr3_aa: CASSLGQKETQYF
cdr3_nt: TGTGCCAGCAGCTTGGGACAGAAAGAGACCCAGTACTTC

v_call: TRBV5-1
clone_size: NA
j_call: TRBJ2-3
d_call: NA
cdr3_aa: CASSLEGVRTDTQYF
cdr3_nt: TGCGCCAGCAGCTTGGAAGGGGTTCGCACAGATACGCAGTATTTT

v_call: TRBV2
clone_size: once
j_call: TRBJ1-5
d_call: NA
cdr3_aa: CASSPTGYYSNQPQHF
cdr3_nt: TGTGCCAGCAGTCCCACAGGGTACTATAGCAATCAGCCCCAGCATTTT

v_call: TRBV2
clone_size: NA
j_call: TRBJ1-4
d_call: TRBD1
cdr3_aa: CASREGQGAANEKLFF
cdr3_nt: TGTGCCAGCAGGGAGGGACAGGGGGCTGCTAATGAAAAACTGTTTTTT

v_call: TRBV4-3
clone_size: few
j_call: TRBJ2-3
d_call: TRBD1
cdr3_aa: CASSQVGRGQGTDTQYF
cdr3_nt: TGCGCCAGCAGCCAAGTTGGTAGGGGACAGGGCACAGATACGCAGTATTTT

v_call: TRBV29-1
clone_size: NA
j_call: TRBJ1-1
d_call: TRBD1
cdr3_aa: CSVRGGGTGGFAEAFF
cdr3_nt: TGCAGCGTTCGGGGTGGGGGGACAGGAGGATTCGCTGAAGCTTTCTTT

v_call: TRBV2
clone_size: NA
j_call: TRBJ1-2
d_call: TRBD1
cdr3_aa: CASSETGWTYGYTF
cdr3_nt: TGTGCCAGCAGCGAGACAGGGTGGACCTATGGCTACACCTTC

v_call: TRBV19
clone_size: NA
j_call: TRBJ2-7
d_call: NA
cdr3_aa: CASSIWTAGSYEQYF
cdr3_nt: TGTGCCAGTAGTATCTGGACAGCCGGTTCCTACGAGCAGTACTTC

v_call: TRBV19
clone_size: few
j_call: TRBJ2-3
d_call: TRBD1
cdr3_aa: CASSIEGTGGADTQYF
cdr3_nt: TGTGCCAGTAGTATTGAGGGGACAGGGGGCGCAGATACGCAGTATTTT

v_call: TRBV5-1
clone_size: NA
j_call: TRBJ2-3
d_call: NA
cdr3_aa: CASSLQDTQYF
cdr3_nt: TGCGCCAGCAGCTTGCAAGATACGCAGTATTTT

v_call: TRBV7-8
clone_size: NA
j_call: TRBJ1-2
d_call: TRBD1
cdr3_aa: CASSLRGQGRYGYTF
cdr3_nt: TGTGCCAGCAGCTTAAGGGGACAGGGGCGCTATGGCTACACCTTC

v_call: TRBV18
clone_size: NA
j_call: TRBJ2-3
d_call: NA
cdr3_aa: CASSLRGSDTQYF
cdr3_nt: TGTGCCAGCTCTCTGAGGGGTTCCGATACGCAGTATTTT

v_call: TRBV5-1
clone_size: NA
j_call: TRBJ2-7
d_call: NA
cdr3_aa: CASTSGNSYEQYF
cdr3_nt: TGCGCCAGCACGTCAGGGAACTCCTACGAGCAGTACTTC